This section outlines one T cell receptor (beta chain) sequence together with its context. What it binds is not known. V dropped 6 bases and J dropped 0; count of bases not matched to a gene: 4. Germline CDR1 reads SQVTM; CDR2 reads ANQGSEA. This CDR3 contains 13 residues. This record belongs to a study of T cells after yellow fever vaccination. Across the study: Some fractions had low cell numbers, and these were prepared with SMART-Seq v4 Ultra Low Input.

TCRdb re-analysed the 5' RACE reads in MiXCR, keeping a single row per CDR3 protein. The repertoire holds nearly 300,000 distinct CDR3 sequences, with 8.7% as singletons. Study findings and constraints: Weaker, the secondary response had a peak occurring faster, on day 5 versus 15.

This sequence was found in a man between 18 and 35 years old who received the YFV17D yellow fever vaccine. Sequencing was performed on CD4+ T cells sorted from PBMCs, taken 5 days after the yellow fever booster vaccination. This chain links TRBV29-1 with TRBJ1-2; TRBD1 matches 7 bases. In nucleotides, the CDR3 is TGCAGCGTCGGGACAGAAGCTAACTATGGCTACACCTTC. Translated: CSVGTEANYGYTF.